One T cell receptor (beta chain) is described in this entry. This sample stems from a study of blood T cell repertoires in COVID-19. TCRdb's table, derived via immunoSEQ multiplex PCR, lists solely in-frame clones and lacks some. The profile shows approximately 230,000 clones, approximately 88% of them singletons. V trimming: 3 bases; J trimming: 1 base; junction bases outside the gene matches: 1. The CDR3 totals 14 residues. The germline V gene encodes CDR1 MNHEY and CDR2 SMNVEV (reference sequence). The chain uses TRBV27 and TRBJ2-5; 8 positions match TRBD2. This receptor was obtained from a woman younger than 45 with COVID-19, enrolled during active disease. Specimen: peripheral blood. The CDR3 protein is CASSFSGAQETQYF. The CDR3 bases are TGTGCCAGCAGTTTTAGCGGGGCCCAAGAGACCCAGTACTTC.